This T cell receptor beta chain was identified during a study of post-analysis software for immune sequencing data. Points from the study as a whole: TRBV5-6, TRBV5-1 and TRBV20-1 were among roughly 5 TRBV segments more frequent in patients than controls.

Concerning this clonotype itself: Antigen: not known.

Carried by the TCR beta cDNA libraries were unique molecular identifiers. Starting from around 0.96 to 9.9 million T cells, the study yielded approximately 460,000 cDNA molecules. TCRdb reanalysed the PCR reads using MiXCR and keeps one entry per CDR3 protein. The sample lists approximately 630,000 distinct CDR3 sequences, about 60% occurring once. Per the germline V gene, CDR1 is MNHEY and CDR2 is SVGAGI. The CDR3 has 16 residues. J was trimmed by 1 base and V by 0 bases; bases with no gene match: 4. The clonotype comes from a girl aged 2 to 9 with multiple sclerosis. Material for sequencing was blood. The chain couples TRBV6-5 to TRBJ2-3; 7 nucleotides match TRBD2. CDR3 in DNA: TGTGCCAGCAGTTACTCGACCCTAGCGGGCACAGATACGCAGTATTTT. Translating it yields CASSYSTLAGTDTQYF.